This T cell receptor (beta chain) was sequenced in a study of PD-1 blockade in mismatch repair-deficient tumors. Study summary: Enrolled 2013-2016, patients had progressing, pretreated mismatch repair-deficient cancers of around 12 types.

Sequencing used immunoSEQ multiplex PCR; TCRdb keeps in-frame clones, though not all of them. Among about 100,000 clones listed, over 65% were seen once. This clone occurred a few times. Germline assignment: CDR1 SGHRS and CDR2 YFSETQ. The CDR3 runs 14 residues. The V gene lost 0 bases and the J gene lost 9 bases, with 13 bases spanning the gap. This clonotype was sampled from an adult with mismatch repair-deficient cancer. The chain has TRBV5-1 and TRBJ2-1; TRBD2 is a possible D gene (6 bases). The material was peripheral blood, obtained about eight months after starting pembrolizumab. The CDR3 protein is CASSLDVSGTEQFF. In nucleotides, the CDR3 is TGCGCCAGCAGCTTGGACGTTAGCGGTACTGAGCAGTTCTTC.